The 2 T cell receptor beta chains listed next were all sequenced from one sample in a study of T cell clusters in autoimmune cytopenias. One tube held mixed TRB-A and TRB-B primer pools for touch-down PCR. With the multiplex PCR reads reprocessed, TCRdb shows one record per CDR3 protein and no DNA. Reported are about 500 distinct CDR3 sequences; the ten largest clones contain 56%. TRB was amplified from 250 ng of peripheral blood genomic DNA per sample. The data were also submitted as part of a second study, on T cell repertoires in aging, cancer and after chemotherapy.

The sequencing sample was made of peripheral blood. Every receptor here comes from a human donor with chronic lymphocytic leukemia.

By frequency, this clonotype registers hyperexpanded. J is TRBJ1-5 and V is TRBV29-1; without DNA, the TCRdb call of TRBD1 cannot be checked. Germline CDR1 reads SQVTM; CDR2 reads ANQGSEA. There are 18 residues in the CDR3. The CDR3 loop is CSPRPGGGAGRSNWPQHF.

This clonotype is deemed medium-sized (0.01 to 0.1%) by its frequency. The rearrangement uses TRBV30 and TRBJ1-1; TCRdb's D call, TRBD1, is unchecked because there is no DNA. This CDR3 has 13 amino acids. Germline loops: CDR1 GTSNPN, CDR2 SVGIG (reference sequence). CDR3 protein: CAWRTGPNTEAFF.